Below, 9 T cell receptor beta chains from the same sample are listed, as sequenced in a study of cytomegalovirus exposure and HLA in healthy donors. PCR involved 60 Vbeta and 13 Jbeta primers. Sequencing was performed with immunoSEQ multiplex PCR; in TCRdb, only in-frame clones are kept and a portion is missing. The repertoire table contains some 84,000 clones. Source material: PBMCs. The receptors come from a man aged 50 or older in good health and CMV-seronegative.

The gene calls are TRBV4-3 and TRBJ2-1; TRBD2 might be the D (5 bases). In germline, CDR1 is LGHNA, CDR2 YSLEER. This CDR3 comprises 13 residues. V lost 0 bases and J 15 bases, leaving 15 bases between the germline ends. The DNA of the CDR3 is TGCGCCAGCAGCCAAGAGGCGGGTAGGAAGGTGTTCTTC. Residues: CASSQEAGRKVFF.

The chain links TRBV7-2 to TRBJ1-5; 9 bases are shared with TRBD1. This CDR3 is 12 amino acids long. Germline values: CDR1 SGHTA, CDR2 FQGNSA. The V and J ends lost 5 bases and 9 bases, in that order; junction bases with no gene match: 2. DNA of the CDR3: TGTGCCAGCAGCGGACAGGGGCGGCCCCAGCATTTT. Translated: CASSGQGRPQHF.

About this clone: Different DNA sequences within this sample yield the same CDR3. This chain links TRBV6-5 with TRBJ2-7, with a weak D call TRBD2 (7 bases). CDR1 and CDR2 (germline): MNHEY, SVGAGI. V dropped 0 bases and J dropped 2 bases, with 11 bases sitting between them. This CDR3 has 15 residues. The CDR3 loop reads CASSYSRGGAYEQYF. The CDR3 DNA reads TGTGCCAGCAGTTACTCGAGGGGGGGGGCCTACGAGCAGTACTTC.

The CDR3 is CASNYRTDSYEQYF. The CDR3 nucleotides read TGTGCCAGCAACTACCGGACAGACTCCTACGAGCAGTACTTC. The rearrangement links TRBV2 to TRBJ2-7, with D possibly TRBD1 on 6 matching bases. Trimming shortened V by 7 bases and J by 0 bases, and 13 bases separated the two germline ends. Germline-derived CDR1 and CDR2 are SNHLY and FYNNEI. CDR3 length: 14 amino acids.

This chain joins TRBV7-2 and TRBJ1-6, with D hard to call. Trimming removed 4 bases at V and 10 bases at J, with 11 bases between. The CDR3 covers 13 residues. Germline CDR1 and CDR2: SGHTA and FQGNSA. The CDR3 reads CASSSRLESPLHF. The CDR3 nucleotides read TGTGCCAGCAGCTCGAGACTAGAATCACCCCTCCACTTT.

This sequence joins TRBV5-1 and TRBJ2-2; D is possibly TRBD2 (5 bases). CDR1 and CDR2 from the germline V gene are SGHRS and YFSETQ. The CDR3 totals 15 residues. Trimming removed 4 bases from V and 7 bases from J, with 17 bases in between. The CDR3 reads CASSRGAGRNGELFF. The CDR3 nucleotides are TGCGCCAGCAGCCGGGGTGCCGGACGGAACGGGGAGCTGTTTTTT.

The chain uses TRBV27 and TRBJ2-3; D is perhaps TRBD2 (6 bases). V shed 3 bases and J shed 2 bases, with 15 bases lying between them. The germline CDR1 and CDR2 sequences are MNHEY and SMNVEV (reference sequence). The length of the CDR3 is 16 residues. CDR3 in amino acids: CASSLTTGTYTDTQYF. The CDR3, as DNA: TGTGCCAGCAGTTTGACAACCGGGACTTACACAGATACGCAGTATTTT.

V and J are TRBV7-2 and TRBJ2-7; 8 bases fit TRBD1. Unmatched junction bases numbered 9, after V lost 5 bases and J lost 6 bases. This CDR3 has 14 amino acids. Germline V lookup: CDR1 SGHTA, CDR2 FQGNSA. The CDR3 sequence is CASSPGQGWGEQYF. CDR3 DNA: TGTGCCAGCAGCCCAGGACAGGGATGGGGCGAGCAGTACTTC.

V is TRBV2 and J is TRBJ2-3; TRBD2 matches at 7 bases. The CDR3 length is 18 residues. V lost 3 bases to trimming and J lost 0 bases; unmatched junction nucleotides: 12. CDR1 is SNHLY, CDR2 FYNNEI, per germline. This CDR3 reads CASSDPGLVVPSTDTQYF. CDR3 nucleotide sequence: TGTGCCAGCAGTGACCCCGGACTAGTAGTCCCTAGCACAGATACGCAGTATTTT.